This T cell receptor (beta chain) was profiled in a study of blood T cell repertoires in COVID-19 (dated by TCRdb to the early 2020s). Broadly, across the study: Samples from collaborators originated in the United States, Italy and Spain and spanned both the acute and convalescent phases of COVID-19. Where available, HLA class I and class II types were taken from metadata supplied by the sample provider and were not determined by assay-based typing. Deeply sampled blood TCRbeta repertoires from subjects exposed to, actively infected with, or recovered from COVID-19 were included in the dataset. Sample metadata almost always included a de-identified subject ID, COVID-19 status, age in years and sex. The samples were drawn from the first 160 participants of the ongoing ImmuneRACE study and from about 1,200 subjects provided by 6 global collaborators. A freely available public database, intended as a resource for researchers studying the immune response to SARS-CoV-2, is where the repertoires were released. The prospective study material was composed of cDNA or gDNA derived from T cells, B-cell-depleted T cells, or PBMCs.

The immunoSEQ Assay, a bias-controlled multiplex PCR, was used to amplify TCRbeta CDR3 regions from genomic DNA. The paper's data handling went like this. Within the assay, amplification of reference gene primers was used to estimate how many nucleated cells each sample contained. Sequence reads were collapsed and filtered to measure the absolute abundance of every unique TCRbeta CDR3 rearrangement. Productive Simpson clonality was computed per sample as the square root of Simpson's diversity index over productive rearrangements. Sourced from immuneACCESS, this table was stored by TCRdb with only in-frame sequences that have V and J called. A share of the clones is absent; for the studies checked, an unresolved V gene accounts for under half, and the remainder has no known explanation. That table furnishes V, J and clone size, whereas the DNA furnished D and trimming. In all, the sample holds approximately 94,000 clones, and about 91% of those were seen once. 5% of the sample is taken by the ten largest.

The investigation overall reported the following: Clinical and demographic metadata were provided uncurated, with the amount varying by source and participant.

As for this clone: Its antigen is still unknown. One base away there is no much larger clone; base qualities are not given.

Each collaborating institution followed its own protocols to collect whole blood in K2EDTA tubes. For TCRbeta analysis, collaborators shipped samples in one of three forms: frozen whole blood, isolated PBMCs, or DNA extracted from either of those sample types. The CDR3 covers 14 residues, taking in both the cysteine and the phenylalanine. Only the CDR3 DNA stays, 42 bases, in frame from base 1. CDR1 and CDR2, looked up from the germline V gene (reference sequence), are GTSNPN and SVGIG. Trimming leaves V shorter by 3 bases and J shorter by 9 bases, with the junction holding 8 bases beyond the gene matches.

Specimen: peripheral blood. The TCR originated in a human donor in a cohort sampled during active COVID-19. The rearrangement combines TRBV30 with TRBJ2-2; 9 central nucleotides agree with TRBD1. Here is the DNA: TGTGCCTGGAGCCGGGGACAGGGTGAAAGGGAGCTGTTTTTT. Its translation is CAWSRGQGERELFF.